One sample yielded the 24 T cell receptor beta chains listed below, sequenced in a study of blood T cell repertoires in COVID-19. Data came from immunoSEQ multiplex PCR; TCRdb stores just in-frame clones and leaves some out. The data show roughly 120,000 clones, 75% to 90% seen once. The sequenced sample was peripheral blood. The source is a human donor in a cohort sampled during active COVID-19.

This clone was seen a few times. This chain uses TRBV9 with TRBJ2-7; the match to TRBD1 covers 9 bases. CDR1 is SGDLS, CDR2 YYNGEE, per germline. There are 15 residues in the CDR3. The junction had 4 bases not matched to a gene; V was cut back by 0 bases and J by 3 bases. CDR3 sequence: CASSVETGGFYEQYF. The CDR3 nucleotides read TGTGCCAGCAGCGTAGAGACAGGGGGTTTCTACGAGCAGTACTTC. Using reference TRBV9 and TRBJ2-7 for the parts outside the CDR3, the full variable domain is DSGVTQTPKHLITATGQRVTLRCSPRSGDLSVYWYQQSLDQGLQFLIQYYNGEERAKGNILERFSAQQFPDLHSELNLSSLELGDSALYFCASSVETGGFYEQYFGPGTRLTVT.

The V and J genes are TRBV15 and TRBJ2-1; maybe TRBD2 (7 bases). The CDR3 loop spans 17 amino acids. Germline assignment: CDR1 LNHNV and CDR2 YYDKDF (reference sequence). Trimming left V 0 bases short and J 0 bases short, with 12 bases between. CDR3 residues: CATSRDLGGPSYNEQFF. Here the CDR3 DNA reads TGTGCCACCAGCAGAGATCTGGGGGGGCCCTCCTACAATGAGCAGTTCTTC.

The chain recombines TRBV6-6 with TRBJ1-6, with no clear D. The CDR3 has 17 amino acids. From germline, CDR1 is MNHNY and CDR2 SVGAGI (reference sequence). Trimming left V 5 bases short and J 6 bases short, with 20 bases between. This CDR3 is CASSLGREHAGNSPLHF. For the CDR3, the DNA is TGTGCCAGCAGTCTGGGAAGGGAGCATGCGGGTAATTCACCCCTCCACTTT.

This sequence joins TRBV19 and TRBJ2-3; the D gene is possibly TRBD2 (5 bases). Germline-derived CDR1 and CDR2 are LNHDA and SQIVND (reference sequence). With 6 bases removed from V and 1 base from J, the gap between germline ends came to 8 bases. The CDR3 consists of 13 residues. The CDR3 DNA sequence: TGTGCCAGTAGGGAGAGGGGCACAGATACGCAGTATTTT. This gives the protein CASRERGTDTQYF.

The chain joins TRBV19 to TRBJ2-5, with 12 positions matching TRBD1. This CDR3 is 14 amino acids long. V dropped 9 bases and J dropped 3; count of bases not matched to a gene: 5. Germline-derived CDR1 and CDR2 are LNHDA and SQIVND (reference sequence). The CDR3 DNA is TGTGCCAGGGGACAGGGGGCCAATGAAGAGACCCAGTACTTC. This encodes CARGQGANEETQYF.

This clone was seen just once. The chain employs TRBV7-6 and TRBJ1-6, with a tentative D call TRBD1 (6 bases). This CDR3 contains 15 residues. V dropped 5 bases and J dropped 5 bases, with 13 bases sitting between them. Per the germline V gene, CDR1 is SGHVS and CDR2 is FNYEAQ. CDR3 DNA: TGTGCCAGCAGCCCAGCCAGGGGCCATAATTCACCCCTCCACTTT. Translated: CASSPARGHNSPLHF.

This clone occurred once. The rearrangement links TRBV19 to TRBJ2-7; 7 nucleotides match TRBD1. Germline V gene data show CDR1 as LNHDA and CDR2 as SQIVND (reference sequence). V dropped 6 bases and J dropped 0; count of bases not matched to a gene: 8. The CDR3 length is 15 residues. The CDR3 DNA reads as TGTGCCAGTAGAATACAGGGGAAAGCCTCCTACGAGCAGTACTTC. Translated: CASRIQGKASYEQYF.

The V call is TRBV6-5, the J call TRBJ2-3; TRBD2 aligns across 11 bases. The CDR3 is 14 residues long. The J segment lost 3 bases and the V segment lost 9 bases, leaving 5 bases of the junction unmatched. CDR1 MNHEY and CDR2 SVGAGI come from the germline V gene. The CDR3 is CASSGGAVTDTQYF. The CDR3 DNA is TGTGCCAGTAGCGGGGGGGCTGTGACAGATACGCAGTATTTT.

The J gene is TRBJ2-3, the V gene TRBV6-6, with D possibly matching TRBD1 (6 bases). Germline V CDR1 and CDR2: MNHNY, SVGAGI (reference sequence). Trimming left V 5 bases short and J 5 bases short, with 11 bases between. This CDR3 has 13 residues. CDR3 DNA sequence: TGTGCCAGCAGTGCCTGGGGGCTAGATACGCAGTATTTT. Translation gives CASSAWGLDTQYF.

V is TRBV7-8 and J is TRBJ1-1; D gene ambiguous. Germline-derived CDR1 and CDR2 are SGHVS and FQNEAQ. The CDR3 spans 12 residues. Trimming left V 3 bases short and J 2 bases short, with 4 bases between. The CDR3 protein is CASSFLNTEAFF. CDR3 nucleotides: TGTGCCAGCAGCTTCCTAAACACTGAAGCTTTCTTT.

CDR3 loop: CASSPDRADNSPLHF. CDR3 in DNA: TGTGCCAGCTCACCAGACAGGGCGGATAATTCACCCCTCCACTTT. The chain is built from TRBV18 and TRBJ1-6; TRBD1 aligns across 7 bases. Trimming removed 2 bases from V and 5 bases from J; junction bases left unmatched: 3. Germline V CDR1 and CDR2: KGHSH, LQKENI. There are 15 residues in the CDR3. Using reference TRBV18 and TRBJ1-6 for the parts outside the CDR3, the full variable domain is NAGVMQNPRHLVRRRGQEARLRCSPMKGHSHVYWYRQLPEEGLKFMVYLQKENIIDESGMPKERFSAEFPKEGPSILRIQQVVRGDSAAYFCASSPDRADNSPLHFGNGTRLTVT.

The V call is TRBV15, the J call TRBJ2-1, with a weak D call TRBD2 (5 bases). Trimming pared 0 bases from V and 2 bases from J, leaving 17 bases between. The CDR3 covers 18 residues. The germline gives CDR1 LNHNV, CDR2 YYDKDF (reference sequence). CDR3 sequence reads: CATSRDLGRGRTYNEQFF. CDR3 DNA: TGTGCCACCAGCAGAGATCTCGGTCGGGGTCGGACCTACAATGAGCAGTTCTTC.

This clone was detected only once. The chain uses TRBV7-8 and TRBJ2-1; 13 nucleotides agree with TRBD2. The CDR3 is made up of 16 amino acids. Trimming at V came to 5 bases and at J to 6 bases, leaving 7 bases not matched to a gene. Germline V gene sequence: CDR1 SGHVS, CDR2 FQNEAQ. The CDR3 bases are TGTGCCAGCAGCGCCACTAGCGGGGGGGCCCTCAATGAGCAGTTCTTC. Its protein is CASSATSGGALNEQFF.

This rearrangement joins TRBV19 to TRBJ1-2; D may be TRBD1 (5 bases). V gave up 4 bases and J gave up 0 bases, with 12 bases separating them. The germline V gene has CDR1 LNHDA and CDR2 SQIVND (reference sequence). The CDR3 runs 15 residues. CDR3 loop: CASSRRQITNYGYTF. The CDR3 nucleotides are TGTGCCAGTAGTAGACGACAGATTACTAACTATGGCTACACCTTC.

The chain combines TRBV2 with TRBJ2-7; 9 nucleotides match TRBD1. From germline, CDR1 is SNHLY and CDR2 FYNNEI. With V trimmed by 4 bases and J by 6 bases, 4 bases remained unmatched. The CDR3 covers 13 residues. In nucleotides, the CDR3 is TGTGCCAGCAGTGGGGACAGGGCCCGCGAGCAGTACTTC. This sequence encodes CASSGDRAREQYF. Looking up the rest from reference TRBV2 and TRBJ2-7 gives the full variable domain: EPEVTQTPSHQVTQMGQEVILRCVPISNHLYFYWYRQILGQKVEFLVSFYNNEISEKSEIFDDQFSVERPDGSNFTLKIRSTKLEDSAMYFCASSGDRAREQYFGPGTRLTVT.

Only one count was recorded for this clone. CDR3 sequence reads: CASSGQGARTQHF. In nucleotides, the CDR3 is TGTGCCAGCTCCGGACAGGGGGCCCGGACCCAGCATTTT. The chain joins TRBV6-6 to TRBJ1-5; 11 bases match TRBD1. The trim removed 8 bases at V and 11 bases at J, leaving 8 bases unmatched. Germline values: CDR1 MNHNY, CDR2 SVGAGI (reference sequence). CDR3 length equals 13 residues.

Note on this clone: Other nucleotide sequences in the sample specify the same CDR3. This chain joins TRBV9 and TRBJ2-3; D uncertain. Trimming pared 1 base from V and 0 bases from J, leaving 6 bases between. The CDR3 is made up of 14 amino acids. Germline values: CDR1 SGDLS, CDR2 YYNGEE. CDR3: CASSVSTSTDTQYF. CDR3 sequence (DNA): TGTGCCAGCAGCGTAAGTACTAGCACAGATACGCAGTATTTT. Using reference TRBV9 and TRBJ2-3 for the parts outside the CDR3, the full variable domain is DSGVTQTPKHLITATGQRVTLRCSPRSGDLSVYWYQQSLDQGLQFLIQYYNGEERAKGNILERFSAQQFPDLHSELNLSSLELGDSALYFCASSVSTSTDTQYFGPGTRLTVL.

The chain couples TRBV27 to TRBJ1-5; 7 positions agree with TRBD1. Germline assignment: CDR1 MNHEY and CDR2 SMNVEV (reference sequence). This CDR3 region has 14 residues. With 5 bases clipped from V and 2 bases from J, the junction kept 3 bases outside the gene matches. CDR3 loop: CASSGTVGNQPQHF. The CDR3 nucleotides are TGTGCCAGCAGTGGGACAGTGGGCAATCAGCCCCAGCATTTT.

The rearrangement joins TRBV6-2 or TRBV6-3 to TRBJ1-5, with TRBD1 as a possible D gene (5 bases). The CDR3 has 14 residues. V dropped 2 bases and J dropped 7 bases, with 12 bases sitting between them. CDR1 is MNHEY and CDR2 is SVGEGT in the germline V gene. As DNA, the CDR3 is TGTGCCAGCAGTTACGGCGGGGCGGGACAGCCCCAGCATTTT. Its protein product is CASSYGGAGQPQHF.

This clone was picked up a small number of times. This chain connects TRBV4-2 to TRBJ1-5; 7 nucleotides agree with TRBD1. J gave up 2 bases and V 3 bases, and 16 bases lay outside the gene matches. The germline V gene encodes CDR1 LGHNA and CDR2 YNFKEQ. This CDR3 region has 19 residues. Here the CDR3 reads CASSHMDRTSEVGNQPQHF. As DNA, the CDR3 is TGTGCCAGCAGCCATATGGACAGGACGTCAGAGGTGGGCAATCAGCCCCAGCATTTT.

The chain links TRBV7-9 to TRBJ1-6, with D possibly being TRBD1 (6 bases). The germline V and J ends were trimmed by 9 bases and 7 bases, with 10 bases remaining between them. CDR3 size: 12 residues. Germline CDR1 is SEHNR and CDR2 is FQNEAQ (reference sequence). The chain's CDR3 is CASGQRNSPLHF. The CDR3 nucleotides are TGTGCCAGTGGACAGAGGAATTCACCCCTCCACTTT.

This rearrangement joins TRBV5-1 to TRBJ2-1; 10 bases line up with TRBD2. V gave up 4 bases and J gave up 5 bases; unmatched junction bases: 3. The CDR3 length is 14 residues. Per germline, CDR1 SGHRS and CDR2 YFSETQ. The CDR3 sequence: CASSRTSGDNEQFF. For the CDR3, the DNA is TGCGCCAGCAGCAGGACTAGCGGAGACAATGAGCAGTTCTTC. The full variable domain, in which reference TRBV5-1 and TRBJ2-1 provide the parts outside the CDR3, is KAGVTQTPRYLIKTRGQQVTLSCSPISGHRSVSWYQQTPGQGLQFLFEYFSETQRNKGNFPGRFSGRQFSNSRSEMNVSTLELGDSALYLCASSRTSGDNEQFFGPGTRLTVL.

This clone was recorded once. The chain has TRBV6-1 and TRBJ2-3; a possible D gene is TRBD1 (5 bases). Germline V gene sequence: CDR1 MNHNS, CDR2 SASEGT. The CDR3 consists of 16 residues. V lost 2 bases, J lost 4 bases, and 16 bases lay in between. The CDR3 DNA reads TGTGCCAGCAGTGAAAGACTCCCTAGGGGCGCAGATACGCAGTATTTT. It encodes CASSERLPRGADTQYF.

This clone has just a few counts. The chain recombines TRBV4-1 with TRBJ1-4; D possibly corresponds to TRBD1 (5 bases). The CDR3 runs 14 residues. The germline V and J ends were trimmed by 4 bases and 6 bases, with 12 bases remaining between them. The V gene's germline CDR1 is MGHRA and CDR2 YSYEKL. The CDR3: CASSPWGGDEKLFF. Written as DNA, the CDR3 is TGCGCCAGCAGCCCCTGGGGCGGGGATGAAAAACTGTTTTTT.